Listed below are T cell receptor beta chains from one sample, sequenced in a study of cytomegalovirus exposure and HLA in healthy donors. TCRdb keeps only in-frame clones here, not all; method: immunoSEQ multiplex PCR. This table holds some 200,000 clones, roughly 80% found once. Sequenced sample: PBMCs. Every receptor here comes from a girl aged 2 to 9 in good health and CMV-seronegative. Both conserved end residues are part of each CDR3. The D gene is left open where the match is weak. Where a row states a size, it is once, few, many or the class of an expanded clone; other rows omit it.

-,TRBD1,TRBJ1-1,TRBV27,CASRATTGTEAFF,TGTGCCAGCAGGGCTACGACAGGGACTGAAGCTTTCTTT
-,-,TRBJ1-5,TRBV2,CASSEPTVQGQPQHF,TGTGCCAGCAGTGAGCCGACAGTGCAGGGTCAGCCCCAGCATTTT
few,-,TRBJ1-1,TRBV27,CASSTMNTEAFF,TGTGCCAGCAGTACAATGAACACTGAAGCTTTCTTT
few,-,TRBJ1-5,TRBV6-1,CASSERLDQPQHF,TGTGCCAGCAGTGAACGGTTGGATCAGCCCCAGCATTTT
-,TRBD2,TRBJ2-2,TRBV4-2,CASSPTGGTTRGELFF,TGTGCCAGCAGCCCGACGGGAGGGACTACAAGAGGGGAGCTGTTTTTT
-,TRBD2,TRBJ2-1,TRBV7-9,CASGPIGFGGDEQFF,TGTGCCAGCGGCCCGATTGGTTTCGGGGGGGATGAGCAGTTCTTC
-,TRBD2,TRBJ2-6,TRBV6-1,CASSELLGGVSGANVLTF,TGTGCCAGCAGTGAGCTTTTGGGGGGGGTCTCTGGGGCCAACGTCCTGACTTTC
-,-,TRBJ1-2,TRBV7-2,CASSLIITQGYGYTF,TGTGCCAGCAGCCTCATCATAACTCAGGGATATGGCTACACCTTC
-,TRBD2,TRBJ2-7,TRBV4-2,CASSQELAGDFYEQYF,TGTGCCAGCAGCCAAGAGTTGGCGGGGGATTTCTACGAGCAGTACTTC
few,-,TRBJ2-7,TRBV5-1,CASSLEQASYEQYF,TGCGCCAGCAGCTTGGAACAGGCCTCCTACGAGCAGTACTTC
-,TRBD2,TRBJ2-1,TRBV10-1,CASSQREGRDEQFF,TGCGCCAGCAGTCAGCGGGAGGGCCGGGATGAGCAGTTCTTC
few,TRBD2,TRBJ2-1,TRBV7-6,CASSSELAGADDEQFF,TGTGCCAGCAGCTCGGAGCTAGCGGGAGCAGACGATGAGCAGTTCTTC
-,-,TRBJ1-5,TRBV19,CASSMGHRLSNQPQHF,TGTGCCAGTAGTATGGGACACCGCCTCAGCAATCAGCCCCAGCATTTT
once,TRBD1,TRBJ1-1,TRBV5-1,CASSLVGQGWAEAFF,TGCGCCAGCAGCTTGGTGGGACAGGGTTGGGCTGAAGCTTTCTTT
-,TRBD2,TRBJ2-6,TRBV5-6,CASSLVAGGAGANVLTF,TGTGCCAGCAGCTTGGTTGCGGGGGGGGCTGGGGCCAACGTCCTGACTTTC
-,TRBD1,TRBJ1-2,TRBV6-1,CASSSSGGLGYTF,TGTGCCAGCAGTTCCTCAGGGGGGCTTGGCTACACCTTC
-,-,TRBJ1-3,TRBV19,CATLRGNTIYF,TGTGCCACCTTGCGGGGAAACACCATATATTTT
-,TRBD1,TRBJ2-5,TRBV19,CASSTIDRGRETQYF,TGTGCCAGTAGTACTATTGACAGGGGCCGGGAGACCCAGTACTTC
-,TRBD2,TRBJ2-2,TRBV7-2,CASSFFGRGVGGELFF,TGTGCCAGCAGCTTTTTCGGACGGGGGGTCGGCGGGGAGCTGTTTTTT
-,-,TRBJ1-4,TRBV30,CAWSIGSAGEKLFF,TGTGCCTGGAGTATAGGGAGTGCGGGTGAAAAACTGTTTTTT